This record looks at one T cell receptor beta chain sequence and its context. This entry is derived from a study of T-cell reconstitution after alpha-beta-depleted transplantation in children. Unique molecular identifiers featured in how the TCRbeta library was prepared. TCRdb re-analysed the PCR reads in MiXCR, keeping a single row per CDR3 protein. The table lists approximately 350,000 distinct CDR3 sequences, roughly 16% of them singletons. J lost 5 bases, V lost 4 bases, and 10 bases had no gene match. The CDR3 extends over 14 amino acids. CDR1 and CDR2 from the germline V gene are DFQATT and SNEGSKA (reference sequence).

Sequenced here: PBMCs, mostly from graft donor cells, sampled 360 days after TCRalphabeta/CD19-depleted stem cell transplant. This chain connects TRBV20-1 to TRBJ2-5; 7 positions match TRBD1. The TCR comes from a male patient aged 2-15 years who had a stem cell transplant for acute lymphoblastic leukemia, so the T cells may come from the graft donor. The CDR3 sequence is CSATTGLALETQYF. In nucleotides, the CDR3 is TGCAGTGCTACGACAGGGTTGGCTTTGGAGACCCAGTACTTC.